This T cell receptor (beta chain) was identified in a study of T cell responses to AZD1222 COVID-19 vaccine. Broader study findings: Females made up more of the donors, who were largely white British, and clonal diversity may have come out too low. Spike-specific TCR breadth rose after two AZD1222 doses, and depth rose as well. Researchers took repertoire samples only after the peak T cell response had come.

The CDR3 sequence is 16 residues long. Trimming took 4 bases from V and 2 from J, leaving 18 bases between them. The V gene's germline CDR1 is LNHNV and CDR2 YYDKDF (reference sequence). The assay was immunoSEQ multiplex PCR, and TCRdb's table has in-frame clones only and misses some. The sample lists around 130,000 clones; roughly 86% were seen once. This clone was counted a few times. Antigen specificity is unknown. The rearrangement joins TRBV15 to TRBJ2-7; the D call may be TRBD1 or TRBD2 (5 bases each). This receptor was taken from an adult who received the AZD1222 COVID-19 vaccine. The source was peripheral blood, collected 28 days after the second AZD1222 dose. CDR3 DNA sequence: TGTGCCACCAGCAAAAGTGGGGGACGGTCTACCTACGAGCAGTACTTC. This encodes CATSKSGGRSTYEQYF.